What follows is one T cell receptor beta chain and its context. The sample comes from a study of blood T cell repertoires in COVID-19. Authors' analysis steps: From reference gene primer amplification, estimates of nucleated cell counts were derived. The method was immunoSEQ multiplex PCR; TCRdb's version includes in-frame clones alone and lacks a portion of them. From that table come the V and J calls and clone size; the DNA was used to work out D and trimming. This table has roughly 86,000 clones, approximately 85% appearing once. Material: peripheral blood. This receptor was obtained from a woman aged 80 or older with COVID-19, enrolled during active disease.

The CDR3 DNA reads TGCAGTGCTAGTGGTCGGCTAGCGGGGGGGCGCCAAGAGACCCAGTACTTC. Encoded protein: CSASGRLAGGRQETQYF. This chain uses TRBV20-1 with TRBJ2-5, with 12 bases aligning to TRBD2. Germline V gene data show CDR1 as DFQATT and CDR2 as SNEGSKA (reference sequence). The CDR3 extends over 17 amino acids. Trimming cost V 3 bases and J 1 base; bases outside gene matches: 9.